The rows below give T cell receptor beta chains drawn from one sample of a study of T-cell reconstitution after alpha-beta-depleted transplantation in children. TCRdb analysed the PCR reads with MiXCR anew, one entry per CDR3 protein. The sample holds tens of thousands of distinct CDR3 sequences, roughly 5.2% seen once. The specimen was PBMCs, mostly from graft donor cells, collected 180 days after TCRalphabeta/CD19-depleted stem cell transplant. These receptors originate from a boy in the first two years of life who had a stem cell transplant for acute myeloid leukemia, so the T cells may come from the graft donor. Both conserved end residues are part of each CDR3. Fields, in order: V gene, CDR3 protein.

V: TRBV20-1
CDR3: CSASGGGRGTGELFF

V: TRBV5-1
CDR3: CASRRTGGGGGEKLFF

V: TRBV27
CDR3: CASRGRGLDIGYEQYF

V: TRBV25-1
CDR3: CASSESPDRISPNPLAKNIQYF

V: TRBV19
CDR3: CASSRRQPLIANTEAFF

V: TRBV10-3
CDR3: CAIGGHSTDTQYF

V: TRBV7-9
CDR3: CASSAVTEAFF

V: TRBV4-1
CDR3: CASSQETARLTDTQYF

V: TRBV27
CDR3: CASTSGGGAGEQYF

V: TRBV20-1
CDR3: CSARPAGGYEQYF

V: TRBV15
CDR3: CATSRAGFIGELFF

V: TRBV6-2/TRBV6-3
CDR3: CASSYKRPPGQGASRPSPLHF

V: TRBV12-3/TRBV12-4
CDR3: CASSPAEGQTQYF

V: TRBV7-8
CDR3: CASSFLRDIRQPQHF

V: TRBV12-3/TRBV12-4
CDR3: CASSPRGQGANTEAFF

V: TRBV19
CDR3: CASSIQGGLAYNEQFF

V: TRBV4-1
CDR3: CASSQDFGGDKDTQYF

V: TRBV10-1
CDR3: CASRWKSSYNEQFF

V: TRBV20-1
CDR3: CSSHPGQGRGMNTEAFF

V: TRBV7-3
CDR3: CASSFNREETQYF

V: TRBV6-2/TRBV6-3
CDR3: CASSYIPRYEQYF

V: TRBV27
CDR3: CASSTGPNLGTGELFF

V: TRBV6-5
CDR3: CASSYARAHVGYTF

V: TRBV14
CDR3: CASSQLDRKETQYF

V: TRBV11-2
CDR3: CASKEGGSTDTQYF

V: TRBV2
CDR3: CASIARTGPYEQYF

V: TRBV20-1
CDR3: CSASRVAGVYEQYF

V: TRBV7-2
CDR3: CASSPRTGGNEQYF

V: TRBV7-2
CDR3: CASSLAVVWTGELFF

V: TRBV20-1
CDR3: CSAQGATSNQPQHF

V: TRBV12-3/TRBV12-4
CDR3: CASSLRGLGQPQHF

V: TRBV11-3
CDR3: CASSLVGLAGANEQFF

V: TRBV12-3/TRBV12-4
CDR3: CASSGHYTQYF

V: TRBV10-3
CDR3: CAIRPGVQRGMETQYF

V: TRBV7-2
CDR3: CASSLAGQASYEQYF

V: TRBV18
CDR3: CASSLGTGWQPQHF

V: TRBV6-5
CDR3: CASSNYGGENEKLFF

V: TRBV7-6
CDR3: CASSFRPGGQETQYF

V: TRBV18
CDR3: CASSPPIGSLYVETQYF

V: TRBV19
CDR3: CASSIEGNTIYF

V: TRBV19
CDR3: CASSMDRMGSYGYTF

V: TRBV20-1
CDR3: CSANPQRGGYNEQFF

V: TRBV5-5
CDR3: CASSLSGQPNTEAFF

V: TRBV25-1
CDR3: CARGLRGLIAKNIQYF

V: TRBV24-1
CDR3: CATSSTASYEQYF

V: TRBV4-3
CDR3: CASSRRGHTEAFF

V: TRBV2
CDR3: CASSVGPPVNTEAFF

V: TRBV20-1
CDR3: CSAGGLAPYNEQFF

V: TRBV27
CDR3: CASSLGWGRVADTQYF

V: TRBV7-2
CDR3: CASSLTRSSLTYSGNTIYF

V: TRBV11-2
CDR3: CASSLASGREKTQYF

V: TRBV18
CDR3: CASSSDRGHSPLHF

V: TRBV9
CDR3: CASSFRTGNTGELFF

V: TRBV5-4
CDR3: CASRRQGSYNEQFF

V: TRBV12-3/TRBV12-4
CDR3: CASSLDLNTGELFF

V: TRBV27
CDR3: CASFGPDRGYTF

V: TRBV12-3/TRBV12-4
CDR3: CASSFRAIQYF

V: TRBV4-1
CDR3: CASSQLGLGETQYF

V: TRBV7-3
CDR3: CASSLGRGSTEAFF

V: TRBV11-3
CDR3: CASSFQGQPREQYF